This TCR beta chain was recovered during a study of siplizumab effects on memory and regulatory T cells. About this clone: Its antigen is unidentified.

Generated by immunoSEQ multiplex PCR, the TCRdb table keeps only in-frame clones and is missing some. Of some 110,000 clones listed, approximately 94% are singletons. Germline CDR1 reads ENHRY; CDR2 reads SYGVKD. The CDR3 runs to 13 residues. With 4 bases clipped from V and 5 bases from J, the junction kept 2 bases outside the gene matches. Notes on the study in general: Mappable alloreactive CD4+ clones were on average around 66% Treg-derived with siplizumab, roughly 30% in controls.

The sequencing input was non-Treg CD4+ T cells sorted from blood. The chain is built from TRBV10-3 and TRBJ2-1, with 7 bases matching TRBD1. This receptor was identified in a human donor in good health. The CDR3 DNA reads TGTGCCATCAGTGTGGGACAGAACAATGAGCAGTTCTTC. Its protein is CAISVGQNNEQFF.